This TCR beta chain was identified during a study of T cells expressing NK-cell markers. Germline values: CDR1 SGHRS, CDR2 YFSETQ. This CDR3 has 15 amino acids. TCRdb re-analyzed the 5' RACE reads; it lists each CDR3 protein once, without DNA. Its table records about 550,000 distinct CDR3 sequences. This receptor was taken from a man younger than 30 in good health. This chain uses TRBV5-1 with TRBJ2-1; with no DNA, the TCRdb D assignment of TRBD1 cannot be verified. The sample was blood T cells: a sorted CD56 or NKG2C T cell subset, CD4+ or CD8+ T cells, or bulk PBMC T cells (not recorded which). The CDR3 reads CASSLVPGVLHEQFF.